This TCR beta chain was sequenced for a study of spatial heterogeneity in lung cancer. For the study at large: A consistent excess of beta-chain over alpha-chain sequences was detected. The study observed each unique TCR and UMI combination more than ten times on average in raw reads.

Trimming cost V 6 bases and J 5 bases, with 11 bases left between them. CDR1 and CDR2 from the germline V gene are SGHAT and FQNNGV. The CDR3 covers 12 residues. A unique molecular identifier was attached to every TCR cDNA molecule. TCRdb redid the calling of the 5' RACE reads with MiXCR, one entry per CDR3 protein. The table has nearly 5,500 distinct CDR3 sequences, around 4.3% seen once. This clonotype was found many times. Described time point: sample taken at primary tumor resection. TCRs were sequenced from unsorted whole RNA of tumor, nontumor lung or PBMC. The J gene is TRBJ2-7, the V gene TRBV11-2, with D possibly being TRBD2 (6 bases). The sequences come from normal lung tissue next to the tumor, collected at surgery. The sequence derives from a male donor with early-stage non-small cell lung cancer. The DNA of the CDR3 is TGTGCCAGCAGTAAAGGGAGGAACGAGCAGTACTTC. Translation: CASSKGRNEQYF.